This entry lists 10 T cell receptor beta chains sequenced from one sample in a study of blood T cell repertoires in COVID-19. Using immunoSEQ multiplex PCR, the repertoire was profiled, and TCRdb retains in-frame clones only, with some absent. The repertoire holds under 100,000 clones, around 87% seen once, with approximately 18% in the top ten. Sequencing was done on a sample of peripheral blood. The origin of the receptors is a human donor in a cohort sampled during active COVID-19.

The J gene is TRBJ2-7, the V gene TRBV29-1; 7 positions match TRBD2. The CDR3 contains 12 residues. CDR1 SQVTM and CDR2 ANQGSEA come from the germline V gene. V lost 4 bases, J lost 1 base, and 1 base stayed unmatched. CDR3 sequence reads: CSVGTRSYEQYF. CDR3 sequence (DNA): TGCAGCGTTGGGACTAGATCCTACGAGCAGTACTTC.

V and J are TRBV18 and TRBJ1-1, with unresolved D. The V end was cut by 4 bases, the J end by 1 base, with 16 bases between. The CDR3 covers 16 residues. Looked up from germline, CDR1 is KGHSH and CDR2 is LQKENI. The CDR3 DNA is TGTGCCAGCTCACATAATCCCTCTCCCGGGAACACTGAAGCTTTCTTT. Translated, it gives CASSHNPSPGNTEAFF.

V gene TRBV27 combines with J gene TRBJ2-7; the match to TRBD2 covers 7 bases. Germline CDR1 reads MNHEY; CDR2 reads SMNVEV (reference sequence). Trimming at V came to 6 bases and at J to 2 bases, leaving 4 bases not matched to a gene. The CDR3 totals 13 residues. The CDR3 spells CASRGGMTYEQYF. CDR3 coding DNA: TGTGCCAGCAGGGGGGGGATGACCTACGAGCAGTACTTC.

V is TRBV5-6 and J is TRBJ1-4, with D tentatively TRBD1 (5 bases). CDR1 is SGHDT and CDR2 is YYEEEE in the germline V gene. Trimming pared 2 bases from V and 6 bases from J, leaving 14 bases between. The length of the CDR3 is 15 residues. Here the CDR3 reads CASSLGRVWDEKLFF. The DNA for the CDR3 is TGTGCCAGCAGCTTAGGCAGGGTTTGGGATGAAAAACTGTTTTTT.

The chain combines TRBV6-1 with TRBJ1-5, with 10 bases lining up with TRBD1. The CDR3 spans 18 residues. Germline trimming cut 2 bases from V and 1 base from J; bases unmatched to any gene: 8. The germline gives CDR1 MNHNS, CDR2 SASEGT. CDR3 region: CASSEFGPGQGSNQPQHF. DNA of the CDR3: TGTGCCAGCAGTGAATTTGGGCCGGGACAGGGGAGCAATCAGCCCCAGCATTTT.

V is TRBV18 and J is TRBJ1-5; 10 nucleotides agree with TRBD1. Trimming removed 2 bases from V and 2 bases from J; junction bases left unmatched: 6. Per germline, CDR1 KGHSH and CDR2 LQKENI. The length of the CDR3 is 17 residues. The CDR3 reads CASSPSTGGGGNQPQHF. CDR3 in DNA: TGTGCCAGCTCACCATCGACAGGGGGCGGCGGCAATCAGCCCCAGCATTTT.

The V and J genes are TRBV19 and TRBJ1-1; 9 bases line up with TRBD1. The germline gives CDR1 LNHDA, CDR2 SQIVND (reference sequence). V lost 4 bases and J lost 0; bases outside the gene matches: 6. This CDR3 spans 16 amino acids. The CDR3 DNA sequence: TGTGCCAGTAGTAACAGGGGGCGGGAGATGAACACTGAAGCTTTCTTT. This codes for CASSNRGREMNTEAFF.

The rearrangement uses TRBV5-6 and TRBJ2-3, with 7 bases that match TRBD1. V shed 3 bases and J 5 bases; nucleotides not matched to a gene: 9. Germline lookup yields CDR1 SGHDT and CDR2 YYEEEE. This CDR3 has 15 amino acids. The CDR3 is CASSWGQPKRDTQYF. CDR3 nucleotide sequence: TGTGCCAGCAGCTGGGGACAGCCCAAGAGAGATACGCAGTATTTT. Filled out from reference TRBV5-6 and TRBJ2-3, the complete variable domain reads DAGVTQSPTHLIKTRGQQVTLRCSPKSGHDTVSWYQQALGQGPQFIFQYYEEEERQRGNFPDRFSGHQFPNYSSELNVNALLLGDSALYLCASSWGQPKRDTQYFGPGTRLTVL.

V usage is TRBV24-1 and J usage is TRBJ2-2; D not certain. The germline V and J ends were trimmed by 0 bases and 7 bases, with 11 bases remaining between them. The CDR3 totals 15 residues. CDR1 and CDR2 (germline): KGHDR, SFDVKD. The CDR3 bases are TGTGCCACCAGTGATTTGGCCATTTTCGGCGGGGAGCTGTTTTTT. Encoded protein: CATSDLAIFGGELFF.

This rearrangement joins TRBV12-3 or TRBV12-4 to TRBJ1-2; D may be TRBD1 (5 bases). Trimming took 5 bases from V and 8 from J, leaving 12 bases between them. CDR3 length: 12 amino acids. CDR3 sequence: CASSAHGGGYTF. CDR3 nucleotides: TGTGCCAGCAGTGCCCACGGGGGAGGCTACACCTTC.